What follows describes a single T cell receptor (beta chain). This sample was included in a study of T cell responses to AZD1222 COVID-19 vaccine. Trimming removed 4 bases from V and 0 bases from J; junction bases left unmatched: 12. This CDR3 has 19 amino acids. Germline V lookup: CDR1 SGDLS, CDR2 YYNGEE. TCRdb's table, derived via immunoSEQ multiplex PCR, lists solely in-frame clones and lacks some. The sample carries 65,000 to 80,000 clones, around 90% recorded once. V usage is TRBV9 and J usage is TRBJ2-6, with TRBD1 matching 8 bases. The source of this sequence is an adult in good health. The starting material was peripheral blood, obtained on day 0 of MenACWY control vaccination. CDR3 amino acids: CASSTTPGQEFSGANVLTF. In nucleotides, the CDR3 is TGTGCCAGCAGCACGACTCCGGGACAGGAGTTCTCTGGGGCCAACGTCCTGACTTTC.